The TCR beta chain under discussion was sequenced for a study of response to subunit inactivated influenza vaccine. This clonotype was recorded at least ten times. As yet, its antigen is unknown. Overall study findings and caveats: The authors suggested that few new T cells are recruited per seasonal influenza vaccination.

The V end lost 6 bases, the J end lost 4 bases, and 15 bases lay between the germline ends. This CDR3 region has 14 residues. TCRdb reanalysed the RT-PCR reads using MiXCR and keeps one entry per CDR3 protein. The table records 450,000 to 600,000 distinct CDR3 sequences, approximately 7.7% of them present only once. The material was PBMCs from blood, obtained about 23 months after vaccination. This receptor was obtained from a man aged 45-69 years who received an inactivated influenza vaccine. The V gene is TRBV12-3 or TRBV12-4, the J gene TRBJ2-5; perhaps D is TRBD1 or TRBD2 (5 bases each). The CDR3 coding sequence is TGTGCCAGCAGGGGACCCTTAGTTGGAGAGACCCAGTACTTC. It yields the protein CASRGPLVGETQYF.